The rows below give T cell receptor beta chains drawn from one sample of a study of cytomegalovirus exposure and HLA in healthy donors. Assay used: immunoSEQ multiplex PCR; TCRdb lists only in-frame clones, some missing. Of tens of thousands of clones in the sample, roughly 89% were seen once. Source material: PBMCs. Source of these receptors: a woman younger than 35 in good health and CMV-seropositive. CDR3s leave out the opening cysteine and the closing phenylalanine or tryptophan. Each record gives: J gene, D gene, V gene, CDR3 protein. The D gene is left open where the match is weak.

j_gene: TRBJ2-7
d_gene: .
v_gene: TRBV5-5
CDR3aa: ASSLAYEQY

j_gene: TRBJ2-6
d_gene: TRBD1
v_gene: TRBV11-3
CDR3aa: ASSPGTGFGANVLT

j_gene: TRBJ1-1
d_gene: .
v_gene: TRBV6-5
CDR3aa: ASRGGYGTEAF

j_gene: TRBJ2-3
d_gene: .
v_gene: TRBV9
CDR3aa: ASSGSGNTDTQY

j_gene: TRBJ1-1
d_gene: .
v_gene: TRBV11-2
CDR3aa: ASSFSAGMVF

j_gene: TRBJ2-7
d_gene: .
v_gene: TRBV28
CDR3aa: ASSGDYEQY

j_gene: TRBJ1-1
d_gene: .
v_gene: TRBV28
CDR3aa: ASSLSGGGANTEAF

j_gene: TRBJ1-3
d_gene: .
v_gene: TRBV7-9
CDR3aa: ASSFSGGGNTIY

j_gene: TRBJ2-3
d_gene: .
v_gene: TRBV11-2
CDR3aa: ASSLDGVADTDTQY

j_gene: TRBJ2-7
d_gene: TRBD1
v_gene: TRBV6-1
CDR3aa: ASSEETGASYEQY

j_gene: TRBJ2-1
d_gene: .
v_gene: TRBV30
CDR3aa: AWSKSGYRYNEQF

j_gene: TRBJ2-3
d_gene: TRBD1
v_gene: TRBV19
CDR3aa: ASSTLTGAGDTQY